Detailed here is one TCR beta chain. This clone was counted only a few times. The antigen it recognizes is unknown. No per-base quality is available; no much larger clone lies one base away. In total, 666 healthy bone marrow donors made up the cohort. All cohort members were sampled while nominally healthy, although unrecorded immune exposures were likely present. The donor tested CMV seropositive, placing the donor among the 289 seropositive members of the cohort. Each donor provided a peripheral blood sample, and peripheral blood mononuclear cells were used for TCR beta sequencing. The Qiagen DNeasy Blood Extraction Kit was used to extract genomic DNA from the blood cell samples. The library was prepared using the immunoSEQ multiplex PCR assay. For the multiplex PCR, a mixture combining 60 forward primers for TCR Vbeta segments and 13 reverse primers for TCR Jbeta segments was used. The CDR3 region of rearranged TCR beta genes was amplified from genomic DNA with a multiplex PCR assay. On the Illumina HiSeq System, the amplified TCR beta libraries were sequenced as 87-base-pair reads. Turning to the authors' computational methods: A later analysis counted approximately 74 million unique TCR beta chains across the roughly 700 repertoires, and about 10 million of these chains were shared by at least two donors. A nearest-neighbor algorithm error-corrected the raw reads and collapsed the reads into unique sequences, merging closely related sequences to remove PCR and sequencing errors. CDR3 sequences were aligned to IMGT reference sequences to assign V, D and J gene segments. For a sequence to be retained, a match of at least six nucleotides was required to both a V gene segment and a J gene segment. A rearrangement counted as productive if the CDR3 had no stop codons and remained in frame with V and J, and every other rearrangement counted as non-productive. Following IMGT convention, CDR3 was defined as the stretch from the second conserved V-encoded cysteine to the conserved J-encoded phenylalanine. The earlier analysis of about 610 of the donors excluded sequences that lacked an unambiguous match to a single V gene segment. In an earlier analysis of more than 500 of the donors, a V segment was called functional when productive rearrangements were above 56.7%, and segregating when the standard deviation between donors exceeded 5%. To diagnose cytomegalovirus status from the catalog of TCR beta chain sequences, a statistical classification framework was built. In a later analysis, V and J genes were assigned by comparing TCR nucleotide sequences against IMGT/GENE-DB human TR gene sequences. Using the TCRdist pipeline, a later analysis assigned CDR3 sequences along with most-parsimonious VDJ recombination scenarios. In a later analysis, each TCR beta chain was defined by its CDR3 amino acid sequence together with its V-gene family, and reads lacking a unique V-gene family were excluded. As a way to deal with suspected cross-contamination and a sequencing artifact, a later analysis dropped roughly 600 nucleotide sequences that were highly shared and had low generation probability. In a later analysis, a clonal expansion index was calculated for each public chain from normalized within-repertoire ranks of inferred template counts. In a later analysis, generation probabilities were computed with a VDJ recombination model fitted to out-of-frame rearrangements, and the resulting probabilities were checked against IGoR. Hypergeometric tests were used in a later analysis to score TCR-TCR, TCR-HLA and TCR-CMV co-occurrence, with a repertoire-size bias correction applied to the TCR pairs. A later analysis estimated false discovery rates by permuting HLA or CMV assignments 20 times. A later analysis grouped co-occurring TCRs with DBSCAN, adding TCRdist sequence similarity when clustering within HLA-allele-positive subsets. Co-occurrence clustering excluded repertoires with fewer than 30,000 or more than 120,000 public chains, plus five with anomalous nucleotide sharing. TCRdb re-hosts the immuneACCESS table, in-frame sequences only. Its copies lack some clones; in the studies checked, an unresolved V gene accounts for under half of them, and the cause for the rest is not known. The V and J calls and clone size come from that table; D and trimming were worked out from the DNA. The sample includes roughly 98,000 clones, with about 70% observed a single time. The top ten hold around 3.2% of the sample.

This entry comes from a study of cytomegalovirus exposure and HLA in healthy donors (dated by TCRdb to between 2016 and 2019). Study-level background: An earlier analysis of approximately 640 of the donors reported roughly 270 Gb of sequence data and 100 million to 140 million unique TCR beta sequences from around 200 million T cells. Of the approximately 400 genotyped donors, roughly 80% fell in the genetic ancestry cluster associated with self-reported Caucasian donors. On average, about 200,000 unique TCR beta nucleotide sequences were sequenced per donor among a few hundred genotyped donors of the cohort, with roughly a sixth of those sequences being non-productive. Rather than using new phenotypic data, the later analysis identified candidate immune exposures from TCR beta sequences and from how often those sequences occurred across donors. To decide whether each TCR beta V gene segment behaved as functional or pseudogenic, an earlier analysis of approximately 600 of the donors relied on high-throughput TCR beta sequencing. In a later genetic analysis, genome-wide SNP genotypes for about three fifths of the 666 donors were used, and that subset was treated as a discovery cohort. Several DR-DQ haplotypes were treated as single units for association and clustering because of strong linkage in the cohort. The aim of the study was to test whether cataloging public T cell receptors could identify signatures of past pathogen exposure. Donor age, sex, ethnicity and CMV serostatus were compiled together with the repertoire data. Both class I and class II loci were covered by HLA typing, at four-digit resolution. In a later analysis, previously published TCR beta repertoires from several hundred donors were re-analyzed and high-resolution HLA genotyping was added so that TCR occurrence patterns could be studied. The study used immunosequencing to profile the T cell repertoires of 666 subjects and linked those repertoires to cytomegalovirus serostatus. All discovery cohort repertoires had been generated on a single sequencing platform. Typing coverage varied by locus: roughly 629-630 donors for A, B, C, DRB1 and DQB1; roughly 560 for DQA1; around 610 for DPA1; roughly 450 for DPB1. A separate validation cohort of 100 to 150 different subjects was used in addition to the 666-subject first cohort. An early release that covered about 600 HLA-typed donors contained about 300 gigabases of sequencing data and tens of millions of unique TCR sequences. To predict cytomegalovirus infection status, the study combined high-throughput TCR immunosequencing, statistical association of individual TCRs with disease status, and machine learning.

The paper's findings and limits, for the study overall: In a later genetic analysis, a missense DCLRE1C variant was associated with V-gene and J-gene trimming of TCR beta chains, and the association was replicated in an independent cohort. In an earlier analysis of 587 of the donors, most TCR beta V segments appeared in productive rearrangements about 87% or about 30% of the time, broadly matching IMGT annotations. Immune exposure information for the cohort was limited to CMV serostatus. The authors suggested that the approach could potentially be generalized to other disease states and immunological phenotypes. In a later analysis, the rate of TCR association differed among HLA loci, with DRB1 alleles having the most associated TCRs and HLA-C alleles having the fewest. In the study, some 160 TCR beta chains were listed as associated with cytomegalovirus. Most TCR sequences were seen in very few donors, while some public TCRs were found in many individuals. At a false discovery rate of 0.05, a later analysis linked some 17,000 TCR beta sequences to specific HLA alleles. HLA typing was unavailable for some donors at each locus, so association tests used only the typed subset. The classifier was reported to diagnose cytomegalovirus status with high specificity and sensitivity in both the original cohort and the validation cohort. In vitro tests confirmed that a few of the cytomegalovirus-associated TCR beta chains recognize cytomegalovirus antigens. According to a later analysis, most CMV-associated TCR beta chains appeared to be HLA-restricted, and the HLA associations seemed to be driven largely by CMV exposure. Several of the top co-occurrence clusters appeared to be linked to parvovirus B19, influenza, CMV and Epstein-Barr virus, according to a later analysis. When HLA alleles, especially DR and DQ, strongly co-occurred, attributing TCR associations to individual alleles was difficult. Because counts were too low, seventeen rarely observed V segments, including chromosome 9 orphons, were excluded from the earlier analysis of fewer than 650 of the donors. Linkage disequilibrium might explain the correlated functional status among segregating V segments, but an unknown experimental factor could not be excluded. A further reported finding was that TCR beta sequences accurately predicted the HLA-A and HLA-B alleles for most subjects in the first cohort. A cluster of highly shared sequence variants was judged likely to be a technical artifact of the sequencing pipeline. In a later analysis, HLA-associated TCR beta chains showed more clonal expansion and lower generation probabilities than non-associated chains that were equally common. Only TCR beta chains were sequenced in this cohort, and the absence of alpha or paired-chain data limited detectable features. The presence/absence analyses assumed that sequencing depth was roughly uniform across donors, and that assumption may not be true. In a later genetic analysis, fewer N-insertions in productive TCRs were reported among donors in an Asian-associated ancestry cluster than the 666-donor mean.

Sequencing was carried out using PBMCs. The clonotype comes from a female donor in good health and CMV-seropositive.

The CDR3: CASSLGTGGVPEAFF. The nucleotide sequence reads TGTGCCAGCAGCTTGGGAACAGGGGGCGTCCCTGAAGCTTTCTTT. The chain links TRBV5-6 with TRBJ1-1; 9 nucleotides in the junction match TRBD1. As encoded in the germline V gene, CDR1 is SGHDT while CDR2 is YYEEEE. V and J are trimmed by 0 bases and 6 bases, and the gene matches miss 6 bases of the junction. The CDR3 sequence holds 15 residues, the cysteine and phenylalanine included. The only DNA kept is the CDR3, 45 bases in frame from the first base.